Listed below are T cell receptor beta chains from one sample, sequenced in a study of blood T cells in healthy people across ages. TCRdb called the 5' RACE reads again in MiXCR, with one record for every CDR3 protein. Of around 820,000 distinct CDR3 sequences in the sample, roughly 25% are singletons; the top ten hold under 4.5%. These records were also assigned to another study, of T cells of mothers and their children.

Input material: blood. Receptors were obtained from a boy aged 10-17 years in good health. Both conserved end residues are part of each CDR3.

j_call v_call cdr3_aa
TRBJ1-2 TRBV28 CASSLVGGGRGGYGYTF
TRBJ2-6 TRBV7-3 CASSLRQGGISGANVLTF
TRBJ2-6 TRBV20-1 CSARDTGLPANVLTF
TRBJ1-1 TRBV30 CAWSLVQGTEAFF
TRBJ2-5 TRBV7-9 CASGPSGVYQETQYF
TRBJ2-1 TRBV20-1 CSAREWLAGVGNEQFF
TRBJ1-6 TRBV5-1 CASTGGSPLHF
TRBJ2-7 TRBV6-6 CASNYSPTSGAYEQYF
TRBJ2-7 TRBV3-1 CASSPVGFSYEQYF
TRBJ2-5 TRBV9 CASSVGESGDHQETQYF
TRBJ2-3 TRBV6-5 CASSERPSTDTQYF
TRBJ2-4 TRBV20-1 CSAISGGLAKNIQYF
TRBJ2-3 TRBV7-8 CASSSTGGADTQYF
TRBJ2-3 TRBV10-3 CAISAGREPDTQYF
TRBJ2-3 TRBV9 CASSSTDPRGDTQYF
TRBJ2-1 TRBV11-2 CASSLGIGASGDSSYNEQFF
TRBJ2-7 TRBV18 CASSPLLSGSEQYF
TRBJ2-3 TRBV12-3/TRBV12-4 CASSLGQGRGTDTQCF
TRBJ2-3 TRBV6-5 CASKGAGVGADTQYF
TRBJ2-7 TRBV6-6 CASSYLQGSYEQYF